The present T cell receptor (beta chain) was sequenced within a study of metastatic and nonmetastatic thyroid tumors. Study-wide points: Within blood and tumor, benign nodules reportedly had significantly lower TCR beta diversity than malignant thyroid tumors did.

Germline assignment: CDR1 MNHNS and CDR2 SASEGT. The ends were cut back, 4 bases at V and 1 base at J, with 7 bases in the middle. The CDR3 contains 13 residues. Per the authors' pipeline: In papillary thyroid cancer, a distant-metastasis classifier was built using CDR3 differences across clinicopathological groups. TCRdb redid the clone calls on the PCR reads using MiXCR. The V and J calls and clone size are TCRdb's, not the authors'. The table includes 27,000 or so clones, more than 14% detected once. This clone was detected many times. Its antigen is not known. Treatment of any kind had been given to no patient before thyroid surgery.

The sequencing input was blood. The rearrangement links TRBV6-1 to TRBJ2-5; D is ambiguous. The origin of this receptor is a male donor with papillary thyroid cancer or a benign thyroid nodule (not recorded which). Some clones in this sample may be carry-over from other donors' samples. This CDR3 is CASSAAPQETQYF. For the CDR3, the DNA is TGTGCCAGCAGTGCGGCACCCCAAGAGACCCAGTACTTC.